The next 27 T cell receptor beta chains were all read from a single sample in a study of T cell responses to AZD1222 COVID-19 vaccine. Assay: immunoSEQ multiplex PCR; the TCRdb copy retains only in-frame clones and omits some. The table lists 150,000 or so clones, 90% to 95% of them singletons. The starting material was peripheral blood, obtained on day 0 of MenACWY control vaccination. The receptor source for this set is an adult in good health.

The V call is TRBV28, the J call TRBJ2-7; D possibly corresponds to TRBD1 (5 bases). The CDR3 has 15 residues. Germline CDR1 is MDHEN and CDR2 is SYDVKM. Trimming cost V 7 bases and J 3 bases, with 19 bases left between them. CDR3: CASMLAAGKNYEQYF. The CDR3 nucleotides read TGTGCCAGCATGTTGGCGGCAGGGAAGAACTACGAGCAGTACTTC. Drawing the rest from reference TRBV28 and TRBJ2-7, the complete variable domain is DVKVTQSSRYLVKRTGEKVFLECVQDMDHENMFWYRQDPGLGLRLIYFSYDVKMKEKGDIPEGYSVSREKKERFSLILESASTNQTSMYLCASMLAAGKNYEQYFGPGTRLTVT.

The CDR3 sequence is CASSLAQVGDEQYF. In nucleotides, the CDR3 is TGCGCCAGCAGCTTGGCCCAAGTAGGGGACGAGCAGTACTTC. J is TRBJ2-7 and V is TRBV5-1, with a tentative D call TRBD1 (5 bases). Trimming cost V 0 bases and J 5 bases, with 12 bases left between them. Per the germline V gene, CDR1 is SGHRS and CDR2 is YFSETQ. The CDR3 contains 14 residues.

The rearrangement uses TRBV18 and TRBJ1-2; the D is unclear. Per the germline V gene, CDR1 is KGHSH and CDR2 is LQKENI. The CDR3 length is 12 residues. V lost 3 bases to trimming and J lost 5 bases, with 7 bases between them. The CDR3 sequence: CASSPGDYGYTF. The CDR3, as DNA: TGTGCCAGCTCACCCGGGGATTATGGCTACACCTTC.

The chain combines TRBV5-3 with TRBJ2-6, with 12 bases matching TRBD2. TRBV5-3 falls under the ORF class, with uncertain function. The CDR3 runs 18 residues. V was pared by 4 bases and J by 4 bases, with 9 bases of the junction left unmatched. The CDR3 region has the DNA TGTGCCAGAAGCCACCGGACTAGCGGGGTGGCCGGGGCCAACGTCCTGACTTTC. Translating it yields CARSHRTSGVAGANVLTF.

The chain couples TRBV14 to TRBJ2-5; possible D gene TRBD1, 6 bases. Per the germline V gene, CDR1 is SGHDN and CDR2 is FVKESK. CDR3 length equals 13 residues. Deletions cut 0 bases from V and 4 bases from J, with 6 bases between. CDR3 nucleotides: TGTGCCAGCAGCCAAGACAGGGGAGAGACCCAGTACTTC. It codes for CASSQDRGETQYF.

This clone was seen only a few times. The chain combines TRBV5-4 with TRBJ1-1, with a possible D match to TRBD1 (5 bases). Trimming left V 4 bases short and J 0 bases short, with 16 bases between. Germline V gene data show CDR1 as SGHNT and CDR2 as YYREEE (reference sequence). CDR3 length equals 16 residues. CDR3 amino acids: CASSAVGGSMNTEAFF. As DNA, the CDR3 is TGTGCCAGCAGCGCCGTGGGGGGGAGCATGAACACTGAAGCTTTCTTT.

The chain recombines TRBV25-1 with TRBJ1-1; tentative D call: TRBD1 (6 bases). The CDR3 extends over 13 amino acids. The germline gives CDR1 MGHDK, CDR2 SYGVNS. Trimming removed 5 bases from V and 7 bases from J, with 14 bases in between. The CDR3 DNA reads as TGTGCCAGCAGTTTAGGGGGGTGGGGTGAAGCTTTCTTT. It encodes CASSLGGWGEAFF.

CDR3 in amino acids: CASSFWSRGNTIYF. The CDR3 region has the DNA TGTGCCAGCAGCTTTTGGAGTAGGGGAAACACCATATATTTT. V gene TRBV13 combines with J gene TRBJ1-3; D not certain. In germline, CDR1 is PRHDT, CDR2 FYEKMQ (reference sequence). CDR3 length equals 14 residues. V dropped 3 bases and J dropped 4 bases, with 10 bases sitting between them.

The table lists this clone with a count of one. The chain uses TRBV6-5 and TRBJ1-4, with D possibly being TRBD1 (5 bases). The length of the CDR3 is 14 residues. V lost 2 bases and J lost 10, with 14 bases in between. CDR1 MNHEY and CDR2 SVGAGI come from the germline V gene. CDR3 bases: TGTGCCAGCAGTTACGGGCAGCCCGGGGGAAAACTGTTTTTT. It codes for CASSYGQPGGKLFF.

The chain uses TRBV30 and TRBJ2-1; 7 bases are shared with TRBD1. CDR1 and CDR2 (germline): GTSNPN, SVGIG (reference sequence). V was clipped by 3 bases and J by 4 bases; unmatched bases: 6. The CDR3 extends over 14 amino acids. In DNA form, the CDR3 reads TGTGCCTGGAGGGGGGACAGATATTACAATGAGCAGTTCTTC. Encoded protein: CAWRGDRYYNEQFF.

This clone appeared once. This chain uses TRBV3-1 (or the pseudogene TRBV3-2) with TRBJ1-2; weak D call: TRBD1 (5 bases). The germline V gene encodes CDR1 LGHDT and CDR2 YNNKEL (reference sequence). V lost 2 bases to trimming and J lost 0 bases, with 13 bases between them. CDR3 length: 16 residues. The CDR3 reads CASSQRGQGANYGYTF. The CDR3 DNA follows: TGTGCCAGCAGCCAAAGGGGTCAGGGAGCTAACTATGGCTACACCTTC.

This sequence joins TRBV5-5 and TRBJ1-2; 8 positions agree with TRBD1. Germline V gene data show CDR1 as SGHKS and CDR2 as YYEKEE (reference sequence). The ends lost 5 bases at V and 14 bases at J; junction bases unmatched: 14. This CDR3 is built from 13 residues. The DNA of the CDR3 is TGTGCCAGCAGTCCGGCTGGAAGGACAGGGTTGACCTTC. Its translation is CASSPAGRTGLTF.

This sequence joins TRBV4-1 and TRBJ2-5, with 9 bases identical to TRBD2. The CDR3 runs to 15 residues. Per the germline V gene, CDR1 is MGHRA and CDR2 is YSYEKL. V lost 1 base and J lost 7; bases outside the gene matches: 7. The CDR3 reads CASSQGLAGRGTQYF. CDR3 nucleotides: TGCGCCAGCAGCCAAGGTCTAGCGGGGCGGGGGACCCAGTACTTC.

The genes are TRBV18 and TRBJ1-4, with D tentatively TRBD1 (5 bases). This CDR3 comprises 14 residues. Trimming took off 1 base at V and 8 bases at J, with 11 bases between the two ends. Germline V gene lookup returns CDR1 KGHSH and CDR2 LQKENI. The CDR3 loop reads CASSPQDTWEKLFF. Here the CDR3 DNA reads TGTGCCAGCTCACCACAGGACACCTGGGAAAAACTGTTTTTT.

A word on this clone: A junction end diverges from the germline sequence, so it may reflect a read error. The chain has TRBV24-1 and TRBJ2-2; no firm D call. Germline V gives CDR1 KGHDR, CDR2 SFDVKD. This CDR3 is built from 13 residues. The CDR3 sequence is CATSDEHTRELFF. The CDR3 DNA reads TGTGCCACCAGTGATGAACACACCCGGGAGCTGTTTTTT.

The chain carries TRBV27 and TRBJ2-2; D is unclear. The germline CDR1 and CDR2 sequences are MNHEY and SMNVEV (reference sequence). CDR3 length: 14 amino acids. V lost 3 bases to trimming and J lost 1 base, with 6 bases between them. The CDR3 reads CASSLIGNTGELFF. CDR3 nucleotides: TGTGCCAGCAGTTTGATTGGGAACACCGGGGAGCTGTTTTTT.

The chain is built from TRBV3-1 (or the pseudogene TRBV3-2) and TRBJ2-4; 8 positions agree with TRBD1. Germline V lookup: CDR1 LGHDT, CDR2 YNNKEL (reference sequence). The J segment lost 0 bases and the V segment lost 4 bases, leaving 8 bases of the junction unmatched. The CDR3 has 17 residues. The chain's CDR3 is CASSPGQGNRAKNIQYF. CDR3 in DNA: TGTGCCAGCAGCCCCGGACAGGGTAACAGAGCCAAAAACATTCAGTACTTC.

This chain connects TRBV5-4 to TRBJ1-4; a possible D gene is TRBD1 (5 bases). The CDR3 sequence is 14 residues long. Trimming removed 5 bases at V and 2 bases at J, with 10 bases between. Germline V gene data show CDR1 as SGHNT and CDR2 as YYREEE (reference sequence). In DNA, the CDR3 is TGTGCCAGCAGACAGGACGGTACTAATGAAAAACTGTTTTTT. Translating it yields CASRQDGTNEKLFF.

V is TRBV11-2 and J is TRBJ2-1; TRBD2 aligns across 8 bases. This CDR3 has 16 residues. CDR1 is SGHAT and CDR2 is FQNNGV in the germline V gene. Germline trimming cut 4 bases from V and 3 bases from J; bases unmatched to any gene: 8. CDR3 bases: TGTGCCAGCAGCTCCCGCGAGCGGGAGAACTACAATGAGCAGTTCTTC. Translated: CASSSRERENYNEQFF.

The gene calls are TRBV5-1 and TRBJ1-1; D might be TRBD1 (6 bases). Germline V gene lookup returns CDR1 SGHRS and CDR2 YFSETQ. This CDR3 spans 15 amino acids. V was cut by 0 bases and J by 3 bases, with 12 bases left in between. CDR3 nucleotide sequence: TGCGCCAGCAGCTTGGAGTGGGGGCAGGACACTGAAGCTTTCTTT. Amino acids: CASSLEWGQDTEAFF.

The CDR3 coding sequence is TGTGCCAGCAGAAACGGACTAGCGATCGGGGAGCTGTTTTTT. The encoded protein is CASRNGLAIGELFF. V usage is TRBV5-4 and J usage is TRBJ2-2; 9 positions match TRBD2. Trimming at V came to 5 bases and at J to 7 bases, leaving 6 bases not matched to a gene. Per the germline V gene, CDR1 is SGHNT and CDR2 is YYREEE (reference sequence). This CDR3 region has 14 residues.

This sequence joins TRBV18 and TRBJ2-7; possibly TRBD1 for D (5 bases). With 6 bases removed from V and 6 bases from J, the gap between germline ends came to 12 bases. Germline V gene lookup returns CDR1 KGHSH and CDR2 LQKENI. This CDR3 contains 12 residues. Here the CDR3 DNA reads TGTGCCAGCTCTCCCCGACAGAGCGAGCAGTACTTC. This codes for CASSPRQSEQYF.

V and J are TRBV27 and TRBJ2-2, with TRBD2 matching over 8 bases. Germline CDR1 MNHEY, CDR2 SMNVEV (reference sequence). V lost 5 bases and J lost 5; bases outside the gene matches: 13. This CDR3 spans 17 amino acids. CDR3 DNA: TGTGCCAGCAGTCCCCCCTACGGGACTAGGGGAACCGGGGAGCTGTTTTTT. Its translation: CASSPPYGTRGTGELFF.

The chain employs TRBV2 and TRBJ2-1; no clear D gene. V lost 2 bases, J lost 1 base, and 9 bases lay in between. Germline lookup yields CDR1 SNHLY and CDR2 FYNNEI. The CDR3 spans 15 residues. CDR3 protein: CASSEYSGSYNEQFF. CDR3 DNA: TGTGCCAGCAGTGAATATAGTGGATCCTACAATGAGCAGTTCTTC.

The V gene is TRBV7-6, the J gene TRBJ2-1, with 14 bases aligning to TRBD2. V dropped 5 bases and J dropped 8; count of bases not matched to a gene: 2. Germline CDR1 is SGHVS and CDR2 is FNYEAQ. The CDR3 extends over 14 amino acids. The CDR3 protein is CASSPGLAGDEQFF. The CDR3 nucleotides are TGTGCCAGCAGCCCGGGACTAGCGGGAGATGAGCAGTTCTTC.

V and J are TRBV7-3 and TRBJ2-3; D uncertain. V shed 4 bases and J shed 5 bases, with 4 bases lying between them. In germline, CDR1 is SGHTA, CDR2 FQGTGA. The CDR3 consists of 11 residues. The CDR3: CASSSQDTQYF. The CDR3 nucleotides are TGTGCCAGCAGCTCACAAGATACGCAGTATTTT.

The CDR3 here is CAISESGTGDNYGYTF. In nucleotides, the CDR3 is TGTGCCATCAGTGAGTCAGGGACAGGAGATAACTATGGCTACACCTTC. The chain recombines TRBV10-3 with TRBJ1-2; TRBD1 matches 8 bases. CDR3 size: 16 residues. V lost 0 bases and J lost 1; bases outside the gene matches: 4. Germline lookup yields CDR1 ENHRY and CDR2 SYGVKD.